Each of the 26 T cell receptor beta chains below was sequenced from the same sample in a study of blood T cell repertoires in COVID-19. TCRdb's copy holds only in-frame clones and misses some; the assay was immunoSEQ multiplex PCR. The sample shows about 110,000 clones, around nine tenths of them seen only once. Sequencing was done on a sample of peripheral blood. The receptors were sampled from a woman aged 25 to 39 with acute or convalescent COVID-19.

The rearrangement links TRBV19 to TRBJ1-2; 7 bases are shared with TRBD1. From germline, CDR1 is LNHDA and CDR2 SQIVND (reference sequence). The CDR3 length is 15 residues. V trimming: 8 bases; J trimming: 4 bases; junction bases outside the gene matches: 13. The CDR3 coding sequence is TGTGCCAGTCACCGGGAACAGGGGATCGCCTATGGCTACACCTTC. This gives the protein CASHREQGIAYGYTF.

Only one count was recorded for this clone. The chain employs TRBV10-3 and TRBJ1-5; 8 bases are shared with TRBD1. Germline V gene lookup returns CDR1 ENHRY and CDR2 SYGVKD. Germline trimming cut 6 bases from V and 1 base from J; bases unmatched to any gene: 5. The length of the CDR3 is 15 residues. CDR3 coding DNA: TGTGCCATCAGCTCAGGGGGCGAAAGCAATCAGCCCCAGCATTTT. Protein sequence: CAISSGGESNQPQHF.

The chain recombines TRBV28 with TRBJ2-3; TRBD1 agrees at 7 bases. The CDR3 loop spans 20 amino acids. Germline lookup yields CDR1 MDHEN and CDR2 SYDVKM. Trimming took 1 base from V and 0 from J; bases not matched to a gene: 16. The CDR3 region is CASSLSPQDRITSSTDTQYF. DNA of the CDR3: TGTGCCAGCAGTTTATCACCACAGGACAGGATAACATCTAGCACAGATACGCAGTATTTT.

J is TRBJ2-2 and V is TRBV14; perhaps TRBD2 as D (6 bases). The CDR3 has 16 residues. Trimming removed 0 bases at V and 6 bases at J, with 14 bases between. The germline V gene has CDR1 SGHDN and CDR2 FVKESK. The CDR3 DNA follows: TGTGCCAGCAGCCAAGATGGGAGGTTTTTGGCCGGGGAGCTGTTTTTT. This gives the protein CASSQDGRFLAGELFF.

The chain couples TRBV10-2 to TRBJ2-3; 14 bases match TRBD2. Germline lookup yields CDR1 WSHSY and CDR2 SAAADI. The CDR3 contains 14 residues. V lost 9 bases, J lost 6 bases, and 5 bases stayed unmatched. CDR3 sequence (DNA): TGCGCCAGTAGGACTAGCGGGGGGATTGATACGCAGTATTTT. Amino acids: CASRTSGGIDTQYF.

V and J are TRBV5-6 and TRBJ2-3; D is perhaps TRBD2 (5 bases). CDR1 and CDR2 from the germline V gene are SGHDT and YYEEEE. Trimming shortened V by 2 bases and J by 0 bases, and 7 bases separated the two germline ends. This CDR3 comprises 14 residues. The CDR3 DNA follows: TGTGCCAGCAGCTTACGGGGAAGCACAGATACGCAGTATTTT. It translates to CASSLRGSTDTQYF.

V gene TRBV24-1 combines with J gene TRBJ1-2; no clear D gene. This CDR3 region has 13 residues. V lost 5 bases to trimming and J lost 4 bases, with 10 bases between them. In germline, CDR1 is KGHDR, CDR2 SFDVKD. CDR3 amino acids: CATSASQIYGYTF. In DNA form, the CDR3 reads TGTGCCACCAGTGCTTCCCAGATCTATGGCTACACCTTC.

The chain employs TRBV14 and TRBJ1-2, with 7 positions matching TRBD1. The CDR3 extends over 16 amino acids. V shed 4 bases and J 2 bases; nucleotides not matched to a gene: 10. CDR1 SGHDN and CDR2 FVKESK come from the germline V gene. CDR3 sequence: CASSLGTATRNYGYTF. The CDR3 DNA reads TGTGCCAGCAGCCTGGGGACAGCGACCCGAAACTATGGCTACACCTTC.

The chain couples TRBV7-2 to TRBJ1-1, with TRBD1 matching 8 bases. CDR1 and CDR2 (germline): SGHTA, FQGNSA. V shed 3 bases and J 6 bases; nucleotides not matched to a gene: 6. This CDR3 spans 14 amino acids. DNA for the CDR3: TGTGCCAGCAGCTTGACTCAGGGGGCTGCTGAAGCTTTCTTT. Translated: CASSLTQGAAEAFF.

The chain employs TRBV24-1 and TRBJ1-3, with 7 nucleotides matching TRBD1. V shed 6 bases and J 3 bases; nucleotides not matched to a gene: 7. The CDR3 is 15 amino acids. Germline lookup yields CDR1 KGHDR and CDR2 SFDVKD. The CDR3 protein is CATSHGTESGNTIYF. In nucleotides, the CDR3 is TGTGCCACCAGTCATGGGACAGAAAGTGGAAACACCATATATTTT.

The gene calls are TRBV13 and TRBJ1-1, with a weak D call TRBD1 (6 bases). CDR1 and CDR2 from the germline V gene are PRHDT and FYEKMQ (reference sequence). V shed 7 bases and J shed 5 bases, with 20 bases lying between them. The CDR3 consists of 15 residues. In DNA form, the CDR3 reads TGTGCCAGCACCCCTCGCGGGGGGCGAGTGACTGAAGCTTTCTTT. Amino acids: CASTPRGGRVTEAFF.

The chain employs TRBV28 and TRBJ1-1, with a possible D match to TRBD1 (5 bases). The CDR3 is 12 amino acids. CDR1 is MDHEN and CDR2 is SYDVKM in the germline V gene. Trimming removed 2 bases from V and 8 bases from J, with 9 bases in between. CDR3 residues: CASSLGAEEAFF. The CDR3 nucleotides are TGTGCCAGCAGTTTAGGGGCAGAAGAAGCTTTCTTT.

The rearrangement joins TRBV7-9 to TRBJ1-1; D not resolved. The germline V gene has CDR1 SEHNR and CDR2 FQNEAQ (reference sequence). The CDR3 sequence is 12 residues long. Trimming removed 1 base from V and 7 bases from J, with 7 bases in between. The DNA for the CDR3 is TGTGCCAGCAGCTTAGGGCATGATGAAGCTTTCTTT. Translation: CASSLGHDEAFF. The full variable domain, its missing parts supplied by reference TRBV7-9 and TRBJ1-1, is DTGVSQNPRHKITKRGQNVTFRCDPISEHNRLYWYRQTLGQGPEFLTYFQNEAQLEKSRLLSDRFSAERPKGSFSTLEIQRTEQGDSAMYLCASSLGHDEAFFGQGTRLTVV.

This clone has only one observation. The CDR3 end shows no conserved phenylalanine or tryptophan, and so a read error is likely. It is unclear where the CDR3 begins or ends on the DNA, so no DNA is shown, and the CDR3 is as TCRdb lists it. The gene calls are TRBV2 and TRBJ1-6; TRBD1 was called by the table and not checked on the DNA. Per germline, CDR1 SNHLY and CDR2 FYNNEI. The CDR3 is 11 amino acids in total, end residues counted. This chain's CDR3 is CASSDWTASNL.

This clone appeared a single time. J is TRBJ1-5 and V is TRBV30; D perhaps matches TRBD1 (5 bases). Germline V gene data show CDR1 as GTSNPN and CDR2 as SVGIG (reference sequence). The CDR3 sequence is 14 residues long. Trimming removed 4 bases from V and 7 bases from J, with 17 bases in between. CDR3 sequence: CAWNKDSQGQPQHF. As DNA, the CDR3 is TGTGCCTGGAATAAAGACAGCCAGGGACAGCCCCAGCATTTT. Looking up the rest from reference TRBV30 and TRBJ1-5 gives the full variable domain: SQTIHQWPATLVQPVGSPLSLECTVEGTSNPNLYWYRQAAGRGLQLLFYSVGIGQISSEVPQNLSASRPQDRQFILSSKKLLLSDSGFYLCAWNKDSQGQPQHFGDGTRLSIL.

Comment on this clone: Different DNA sequences within this sample yield the same CDR3. The chain couples TRBV29-1 to TRBJ2-3, with 9 bases matching TRBD2. J gave up 0 bases and V 4 bases, and 2 bases lay outside the gene matches. The V gene's germline CDR1 is SQVTM and CDR2 ANQGSEA. This CDR3 has 14 residues. The CDR3 reads CSVGLAGSTDTQYF. The DNA for the CDR3 is TGCAGCGTTGGCCTAGCGGGGAGCACAGATACGCAGTATTTT.

The CDR3 DNA sequence: TGCGCCAAGCGGGGGTGCTACGAGCAGTACTTC. The encoded protein is CAKRGCYEQYF. This chain connects TRBV5-1 to TRBJ2-7; 8 nucleotides align to TRBD2. The CDR3 is 11 amino acids. The ends lost 9 bases at V and 3 bases at J; junction bases unmatched: 2. Germline V gene data show CDR1 as SGHRS and CDR2 as YFSETQ.

The rearrangement joins TRBV11-1 to TRBJ1-1, with D maybe TRBD1 (5 bases). The germline CDR1 and CDR2 sequences are SGHAT and FQDESV (reference sequence). This CDR3 is built from 16 residues. The V end was cut by 5 bases, the J end by 0 bases, with 16 bases between. The CDR3 loop reads CASSANRGRLNTEAFF. In nucleotides, the CDR3 is TGTGCCAGCAGCGCAAATAGGGGTCGATTGAACACTGAAGCTTTCTTT.

The chain has TRBV4-2 and TRBJ2-1, with TRBD2 matching 10 bases. Trimming removed 5 bases from V and 4 bases from J; junction bases left unmatched: 11. The CDR3 is 17 amino acids. From germline, CDR1 is LGHNA and CDR2 YNFKEQ. CDR3: CASSSPGGLAVYNEQFF. DNA for the CDR3: TGTGCCAGCAGCTCCCCTGGAGGACTAGCGGTATACAATGAGCAGTTCTTC.

The chain has TRBV6-1 and TRBJ1-2; 7 bases match TRBD1. Germline V gene data show CDR1 as MNHNS and CDR2 as SASEGT. This CDR3 contains 15 residues. V was clipped by 5 bases and J by 2 bases; unmatched bases: 8. DNA for the CDR3: TGTGCCAGCAGTAAAGGGACAGAGAAAAACTATGGCTACACCTTC. Amino acid sequence: CASSKGTEKNYGYTF.

The chain joins TRBV14 to TRBJ1-1; 8 bases are shared with TRBD1. The germline CDR1 and CDR2 sequences are SGHDN and FVKESK. The CDR3 extends over 15 amino acids. V lost 5 bases and J lost 7; bases outside the gene matches: 12. CDR3 coding DNA: TGTGCCAGCAGCTTACGGACAGGGAAAGAAATTGAAGCTTTCTTT. Its protein product is CASSLRTGKEIEAFF. Full variable domain (outside the CDR3, taken from reference TRBV14 and TRBJ1-1): EAGVTQFPSHSVIEKGQTVTLRCDPISGHDNLYWYRRVMGKEIKFLLHFVKESKQDESGMPNNRFLAERTGGTYSTLKVQPAELEDSGVYFCASSLRTGKEIEAFFGQGTRLTVV.

This rearrangement joins TRBV9 to TRBJ1-3, with 8 nucleotides matching TRBD1. The V and J ends lost 7 bases and 2 bases, in that order; junction bases with no gene match: 5. There are 14 residues in the CDR3. Germline V gene data show CDR1 as SGDLS and CDR2 as YYNGEE. The CDR3 spells CASGQGATGNTIYF. DNA for the CDR3: TGTGCCAGCGGACAGGGAGCGACTGGAAACACCATATATTTT.

This clone turned up a few times. This chain connects TRBV4-2 to TRBJ2-2, with TRBD1 as a possible D gene (5 bases). Trimming shortened V by 4 bases and J by 6 bases, and 12 bases separated the two germline ends. The CDR3 spans 14 residues. The germline CDR1 and CDR2 sequences are LGHNA and YNFKEQ. CDR3 residues: CASSLLKGSGELFF. CDR3 DNA sequence: TGTGCCAGCAGCCTCCTTAAGGGGTCCGGGGAGCTGTTTTTT.

CDR3 nucleotide sequence: TGTGCCAGCAGCTCCGCCACATCCTTGGCCGGGGAGCTGTTTTTT. As protein: CASSSATSLAGELFF. The gene calls are TRBV5-4 and TRBJ2-2; D is unclear. This CDR3 comprises 15 residues. V lost 3 bases, J lost 6 bases, and 15 bases lay in between. Germline V gives CDR1 SGHNT, CDR2 YYREEE (reference sequence). Drawing the rest from reference TRBV5-4 and TRBJ2-2, the complete variable domain is ETGVTQSPTHLIKTRGQQVTLRCSSQSGHNTVSWYQQALGQGPQFIFQYYREEENGRGNFPPRFSGLQFPNYSSELNVNALELDDSALYLCASSSATSLAGELFFGEGSRLTVL.

This clone was detected only once. The CDR3 DNA sequence: TGTGCCAGCAGCTTCCTAGGACAGGTGGGAGAGCAGTACTTC. Protein sequence: CASSFLGQVGEQYF. V usage is TRBV5-6 and J usage is TRBJ2-7, with 7 bases fitting TRBD1. The J segment lost 7 bases and the V segment lost 2 bases, leaving 9 bases of the junction unmatched. The length of the CDR3 is 14 residues. From germline, CDR1 is SGHDT and CDR2 YYEEEE. Using reference TRBV5-6 and TRBJ2-7 for the parts outside the CDR3, the full variable domain is DAGVTQSPTHLIKTRGQQVTLRCSPKSGHDTVSWYQQALGQGPQFIFQYYEEEERQRGNFPDRFSGHQFPNYSSELNVNALLLGDSALYLCASSFLGQVGEQYFGPGTRLTVT.

J is TRBJ2-7 and V is TRBV5-4; 8 bases fit TRBD1. The J segment lost 1 base and the V segment lost 4 bases, leaving 10 bases of the junction unmatched. Looked up from germline, CDR1 is SGHNT and CDR2 is YYREEE (reference sequence). The CDR3 totals 16 residues. Written as DNA, the CDR3 is TGTGCCAGCAGCCCCCAGGGACAGGCAATTTCCTACGAGCAGTACTTC. It yields the protein CASSPQGQAISYEQYF.